These T cell receptor beta chains were read from a single sample in a study of blood T cell repertoires in COVID-19. Method: immunoSEQ multiplex PCR; TCRdb's copy keeps in-frame clones and lacks some. The sample records 70,000 to 75,000 clones, roughly 90% being singletons. What was sequenced was peripheral blood. The receptor set was obtained from a human donor in a cohort sampled during active COVID-19. CDR3s include the opening cysteine and the closing phenylalanine or tryptophan. The order of the fields is J gene, V gene, clone size, D gene, CDR3 protein, CDR3 DNA. The D gene is left open where the match is weak. Not every row has a clone size; where given, it reads once, few, many or a size class.

J gene: TRBJ2-1; V gene: TRBV4-1; clone size: NA; D gene: TRBD2; CDR3 protein: CASSQATSGRAERRNEQFF; CDR3 DNA: TGCGCCAGCAGCCAGGCCACTAGCGGGAGGGCCGAGAGAAGAAATGAGCAGTTCTTC
J gene: TRBJ2-7; V gene: TRBV24-1; clone size: NA; D gene: NA; CDR3 protein: CATSGVEGNEQYF; CDR3 DNA: TGTGCCACCAGTGGAGTGGAGGGTAACGAGCAGTACTTC
J gene: TRBJ2-1; V gene: TRBV5-6; clone size: NA; D gene: NA; CDR3 protein: CASSFNSRETEQFF; CDR3 DNA: TGTGCCAGCAGCTTTAATTCTAGAGAAACCGAGCAGTTCTTC
J gene: TRBJ1-4; V gene: TRBV18; clone size: NA; D gene: NA; CDR3 protein: CASSPSDGLYEKLFF; CDR3 DNA: TGTGCCAGCTCACCATCCGACGGACTATATGAAAAACTGTTTTTT
J gene: TRBJ1-5; V gene: TRBV28; clone size: NA; D gene: TRBD1; CDR3 protein: CASSPHSGTASNQPQHF; CDR3 DNA: TGTGCCAGCAGTCCCCATTCCGGGACAGCAAGCAATCAGCCCCAGCATTTT
J gene: TRBJ2-7; V gene: TRBV5-4; clone size: NA; D gene: NA; CDR3 protein: CTSSLGSGNEQYF; CDR3 DNA: TGTACCAGCAGCTTGGGTTCGGGGAATGAGCAGTACTTC
J gene: TRBJ1-2; V gene: TRBV20-1; clone size: NA; D gene: NA; CDR3 protein: CSATRGYGYTF; CDR3 DNA: TGCAGTGCCACACGAGGCTATGGCTACACCTTC
J gene: TRBJ2-1; V gene: TRBV19; clone size: NA; D gene: TRBD2; CDR3 protein: CASSIDRGLAAYNEQFF; CDR3 DNA: TGTGCCAGTAGTATAGATAGGGGACTAGCAGCCTACAATGAGCAGTTCTTC
J gene: TRBJ2-1; V gene: TRBV25-1; clone size: NA; D gene: TRBD1; CDR3 protein: CASTKGAPDNEQFF; CDR3 DNA: TGTGCCAGTACGAAGGGGGCCCCTGACAATGAGCAGTTCTTC
J gene: TRBJ1-6; V gene: TRBV9; clone size: NA; D gene: NA; CDR3 protein: CASSVRGTTNSPLHF; CDR3 DNA: TGTGCCAGCAGCGTCAGGGGTACGACGAATTCACCCCTCCACTTT
J gene: TRBJ2-7; V gene: TRBV3-1/TRBV3-2; clone size: NA; D gene: NA; CDR3 protein: CASSQYGTIDSYEQYF; CDR3 DNA: TGTGCCAGCAGCCAATATGGGACAATCGACTCCTACGAGCAGTACTTC
J gene: TRBJ1-2; V gene: TRBV6-5; clone size: NA; D gene: NA; CDR3 protein: CASRSLNYGYTF; CDR3 DNA: TGTGCCAGCAGGTCACTAAACTATGGCTACACCTTC
J gene: TRBJ2-7; V gene: TRBV2; clone size: NA; D gene: NA; CDR3 protein: CASSGQLRLAIPREQYF; CDR3 DNA: TGTGCCAGCAGTGGACAGTTACGGCTAGCGATCCCTCGGGAGCAGTACTTC
J gene: TRBJ2-5; V gene: TRBV6-4; clone size: NA; D gene: NA; CDR3 protein: CASSDSARSETQYF; CDR3 DNA: TGTGCCAGCAGTGACTCAGCTAGGTCCGAGACCCAGTACTTC
J gene: TRBJ2-7; V gene: TRBV28; clone size: NA; D gene: TRBD2; CDR3 protein: CASSRYAGDYEQYF; CDR3 DNA: TGTGCCAGCAGTCGCTACGCGGGGGACTACGAGCAGTACTTC
J gene: TRBJ1-6; V gene: TRBV20-1; clone size: NA; D gene: NA; CDR3 protein: CSASTRVGSPLHF; CDR3 DNA: TGCAGTGCTAGTACCAGGGTGGGTTCACCCCTCCACTTT
J gene: TRBJ2-1; V gene: TRBV19; clone size: NA; D gene: TRBD2; CDR3 protein: CASRPAPSGPLGEQFF; CDR3 DNA: TGTGCCAGTCGCCCTGCTCCTAGCGGGCCGCTGGGAGAGCAGTTCTTC
J gene: TRBJ2-5; V gene: TRBV5-4; clone size: NA; D gene: TRBD2; CDR3 protein: CASSWGLAGVETQYF; CDR3 DNA: TGTGCCAGCAGCTGGGGACTAGCGGGAGTGGAGACCCAGTACTTC
J gene: TRBJ2-1; V gene: TRBV18; clone size: NA; D gene: NA; CDR3 protein: CASSPPSADNEQFF; CDR3 DNA: TGTGCCAGCTCACCACCGAGTGCGGACAATGAGCAGTTCTTC
J gene: TRBJ1-4; V gene: TRBV7-9; clone size: NA; D gene: TRBD1; CDR3 protein: CASSLRTGKSQKLFF; CDR3 DNA: TGTGCCAGCAGCTTAAGGACAGGGAAATCCCAAAAACTGTTTTTT
J gene: TRBJ2-1; V gene: TRBV11-2; clone size: NA; D gene: TRBD2; CDR3 protein: CASSLVGGRNEQFF; CDR3 DNA: TGTGCCAGCAGCTTAGTAGGCGGGAGGAATGAGCAGTTCTTC
J gene: TRBJ2-1; V gene: TRBV7-9; clone size: once; D gene: TRBD2; CDR3 protein: CASSALGGGRLSSYNEQFF; CDR3 DNA: TGTGCCAGCAGCGCCCTAGGCGGGGGGCGCCTGAGCTCCTACAATGAGCAGTTCTTC
J gene: TRBJ2-1; V gene: TRBV7-9; clone size: NA; D gene: TRBD2; CDR3 protein: CASSLDRLAAYNEQFF; CDR3 DNA: TGTGCCAGCAGCTTAGATAGACTAGCGGCCTACAATGAGCAGTTCTTC
J gene: TRBJ2-3; V gene: TRBV6-4; clone size: NA; D gene: TRBD2; CDR3 protein: CASSETSGGTDTQYF; CDR3 DNA: TGTGCCAGCAGTGAGACTAGCGGGGGCACAGATACGCAGTATTTT
J gene: TRBJ1-2; V gene: TRBV30; clone size: NA; D gene: NA; CDR3 protein: CAWDPGNYGYTF; CDR3 DNA: TGTGCCTGGGACCCAGGGAACTATGGCTACACCTTC
J gene: TRBJ1-4; V gene: TRBV3-1/TRBV3-2; clone size: NA; D gene: NA; CDR3 protein: CASSLEGAGEKLFF; CDR3 DNA: TGTGCCAGCAGCCTCGAAGGGGCAGGGGAAAAACTGTTTTTT
J gene: TRBJ2-1; V gene: TRBV9; clone size: NA; D gene: TRBD2; CDR3 protein: CASTTLAGGYNEQFF; CDR3 DNA: TGTGCCAGCACAACACTAGCGGGAGGATACAATGAGCAGTTCTTC
J gene: TRBJ1-2; V gene: TRBV28; clone size: few; D gene: NA; CDR3 protein: CASRDSNYGYTF; CDR3 DNA: TGTGCCAGCCGCGACAGTAACTATGGCTACACCTTC